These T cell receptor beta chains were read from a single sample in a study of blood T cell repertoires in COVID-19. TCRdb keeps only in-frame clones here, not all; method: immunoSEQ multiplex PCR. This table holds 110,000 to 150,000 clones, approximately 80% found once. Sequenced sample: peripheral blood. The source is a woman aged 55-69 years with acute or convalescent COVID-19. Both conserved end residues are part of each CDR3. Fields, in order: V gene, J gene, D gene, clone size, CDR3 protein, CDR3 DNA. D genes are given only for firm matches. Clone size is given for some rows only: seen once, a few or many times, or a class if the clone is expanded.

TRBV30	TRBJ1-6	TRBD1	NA	CAWRPRQGYNSPLHF	TGTGCCTGGAGGCCTCGACAGGGCTATAATTCACCCCTCCACTTT
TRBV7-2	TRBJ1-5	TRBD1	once	CASSRRQGGDSNQPQHF	TGTGCCAGCAGCCGTCGACAGGGCGGAGATAGCAATCAGCCCCAGCATTTT
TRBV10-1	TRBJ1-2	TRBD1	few	CASSESRGRGYTF	TGCGCCAGCAGTGAGTCCAGGGGGCGAGGCTACACCTTC
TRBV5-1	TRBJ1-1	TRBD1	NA	CASSGTGDTEAFF	TGCGCCAGCAGCGGAACAGGGGACACTGAAGCTTTCTTT
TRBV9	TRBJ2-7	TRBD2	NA	CASSPRLAGAYEQYF	TGTGCCAGCAGCCCCAGACTAGCGGGAGCCTACGAGCAGTACTTC
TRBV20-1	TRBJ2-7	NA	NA	CSASSFGGNSYEQYF	TGCAGTGCTAGTTCTTTCGGCGGCAACTCCTACGAGCAGTACTTC
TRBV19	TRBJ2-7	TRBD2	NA	CASSIEPGGPYEQYF	TGTGCCAGTAGTATAGAACCGGGAGGGCCCTACGAGCAGTACTTC
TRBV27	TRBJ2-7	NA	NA	CASRAGGYRTYEQYF	TGTGCCAGCAGAGCTGGAGGTTACCGTACCTACGAGCAGTACTTC
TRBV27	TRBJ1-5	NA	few	CASSLSTRRGRSNQPQHF	TGTGCCAGCAGTTTATCGACCCGAAGGGGTCGGAGCAATCAGCCCCAGCATTTT
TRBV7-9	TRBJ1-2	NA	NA	CASSLTQGGYGYTF	TGTGCCAGCAGCTTAACGCAGGGTGGCTATGGCTACACCTTC
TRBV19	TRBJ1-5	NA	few	CASSADSFFNQPQHF	TGTGCCAGTAGTGCGGACAGTTTTTTCAATCAGCCCCAGCATTTT
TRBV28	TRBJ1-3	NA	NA	CASVEARSGNTIYF	TGTGCCAGCGTAGAAGCCCGCTCTGGAAACACCATATATTTT
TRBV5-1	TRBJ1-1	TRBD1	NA	CASSFGQGAEAFF	TGCGCCAGCAGCTTTGGACAGGGCGCTGAAGCTTTCTTT
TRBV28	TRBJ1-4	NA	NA	CASSLANEKLFF	TGTGCCAGCAGTTTGGCCAATGAAAAACTGTTTTTT
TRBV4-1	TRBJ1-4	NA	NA	CASSQDGAGNEKLFF	TGCGCCAGCAGCCAAGATGGGGCTGGGAATGAAAAACTGTTTTTT
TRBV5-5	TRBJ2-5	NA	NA	CASSFTAGWIGETQYF	TGTGCCAGCAGCTTCACGGCAGGGTGGATTGGTGAGACCCAGTACTTC
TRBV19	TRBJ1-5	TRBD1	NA	CASSMDRGLQPQHF	TGTGCCAGTAGTATGGACAGGGGGCTCCAGCCCCAGCATTTT
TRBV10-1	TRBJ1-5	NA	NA	CASSPDINQPQHF	TGCGCCAGCTCACCGGACATCAATCAGCCCCAGCATTTT
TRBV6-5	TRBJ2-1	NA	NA	CASSYPSWQGLGEQFF	TGTGCCAGCAGTTACCCATCTTGGCAGGGGCTAGGCGAGCAGTTCTTC
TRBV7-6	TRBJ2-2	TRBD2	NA	CASSLNSGRAMAGELFF	TGTGCCAGCAGCTTAAACAGCGGGAGGGCCATGGCCGGGGAGCTGTTTTTT
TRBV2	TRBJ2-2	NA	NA	CASSESGATGELFF	TGTGCCAGCAGTGAATCGGGAGCAACAGGGGAGCTGTTTTTT
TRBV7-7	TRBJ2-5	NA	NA	CASSFDSQETQYF	TGTGCCAGCAGCTTCGACAGTCAAGAGACCCAGTACTTC
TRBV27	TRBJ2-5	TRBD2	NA	CASSRGTSGRDQYF	TGTGCCAGCAGTCGAGGGACTAGCGGGAGAGACCAGTACTTC
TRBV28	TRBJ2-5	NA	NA	CASSLFFGNKETQYF	TGTGCCAGCAGTTTATTCTTCGGGAATAAAGAGACCCAGTACTTC
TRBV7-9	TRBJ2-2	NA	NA	CASSPSGELFF	TGTGCCAGCAGCCCATCCGGGGAGCTGTTTTTT
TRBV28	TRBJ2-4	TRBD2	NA	CASKTPGTSGTVWYF	TGTGCCAGCAAGACCCCCGGGACTAGCGGTACGGTCTGGTACTTC
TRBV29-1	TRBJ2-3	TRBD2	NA	CSVEGLAGELASSDTQYF	TGCAGCGTTGAGGGACTAGCGGGAGAGTTGGCGTCGAGCGATACGCAGTATTTT
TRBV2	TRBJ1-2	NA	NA	CAIRPPTDNYGYTF	TGTGCCATCCGGCCACCGACAGACAACTATGGCTACACCTTC
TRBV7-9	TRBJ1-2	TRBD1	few	CASGVQGPLYGYTF	TGTGCCAGCGGGGTACAGGGGCCTCTCTATGGCTACACCTTC
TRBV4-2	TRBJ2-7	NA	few	CASSQANPGPEGYEQYF	TGTGCCAGCAGCCAAGCAAATCCGGGCCCGGAGGGCTACGAGCAGTACTTC
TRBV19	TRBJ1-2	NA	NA	CASSPDTNYGYTF	TGTGCCAGTAGTCCGGACACCAACTATGGCTACACCTTC
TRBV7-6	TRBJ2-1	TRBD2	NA	CASSPREGPYNEQFF	TGTGCCAGCAGCCCCCGGGAGGGCCCCTACAATGAGCAGTTCTTC
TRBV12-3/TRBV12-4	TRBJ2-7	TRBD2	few	CASTGTSSYEQYF	TGTGCCAGCACCGGGACTAGCTCCTACGAGCAGTACTTC
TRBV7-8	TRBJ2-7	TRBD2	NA	CASSSLAGGTLYYEQYF	TGTGCCAGCAGCTCCTTAGCGGGAGGGACGCTTTACTACGAGCAGTACTTC
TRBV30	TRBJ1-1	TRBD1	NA	CAWTGGTGNTEAFF	TGTGCCTGGACAGGGGGGACAGGGAACACTGAAGCTTTCTTT
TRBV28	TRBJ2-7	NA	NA	CASSFLGAGDDEQYF	TGTGCCAGCAGTTTTCTGGGGGCGGGAGACGACGAGCAGTACTTC
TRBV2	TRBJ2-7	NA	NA	CASTGSLFEQYF	TGTGCCAGCACAGGGTCCCTATTCGAGCAGTACTTC
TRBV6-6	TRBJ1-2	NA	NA	CASSYLGRGESGGYTF	TGTGCCAGCAGTTACCTCGGGCGGGGGGAGAGTGGTGGCTACACCTTC
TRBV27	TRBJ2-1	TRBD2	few	CASSLRTSGSWQFF	TGTGCCAGCAGTTTAAGGACTAGCGGGAGTTGGCAGTTCTTC
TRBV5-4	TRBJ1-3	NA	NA	CASSAEEGIYGNTIYF	TGTGCCAGCAGCGCGGAGGAGGGGATTTATGGAAACACCATATATTTT